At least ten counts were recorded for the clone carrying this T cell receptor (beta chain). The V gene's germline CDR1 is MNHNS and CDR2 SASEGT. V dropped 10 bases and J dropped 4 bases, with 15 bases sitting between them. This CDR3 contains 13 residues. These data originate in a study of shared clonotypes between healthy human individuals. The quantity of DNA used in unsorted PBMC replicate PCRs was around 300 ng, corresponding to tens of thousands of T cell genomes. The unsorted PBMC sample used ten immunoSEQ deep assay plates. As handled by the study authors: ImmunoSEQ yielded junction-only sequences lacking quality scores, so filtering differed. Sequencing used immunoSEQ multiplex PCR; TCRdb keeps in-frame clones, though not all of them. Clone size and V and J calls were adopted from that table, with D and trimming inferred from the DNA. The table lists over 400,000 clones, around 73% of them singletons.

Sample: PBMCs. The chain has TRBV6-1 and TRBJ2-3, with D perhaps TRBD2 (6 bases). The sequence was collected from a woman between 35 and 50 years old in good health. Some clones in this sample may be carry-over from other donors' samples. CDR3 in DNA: TGTGCCACCGGGGCTTCTAGCGCAGATACGCAGTATTTT. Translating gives CATGASSADTQYF.